A selection of T cell receptor beta chains follows, all from one sample in a study of shared clonotypes between healthy human individuals. Data came from immunoSEQ multiplex PCR; TCRdb stores just in-frame clones and leaves some out. The sample holds 2 million to 2.5 million clones, around 95% seen once. Source material: naive CD4+ T cells sorted from blood. The source is a man between 18 and 35 years old in good health. The CDR3 runs from the conserved cysteine through the conserved F or W. The D gene is left open where the match is weak. For some rows the clone size is stated as once, few or many, or as a class when expanded; others skip it.

j_gene,d_gene,v_gene,abundance,CDR3aa,CDR3nt
TRBJ2-2,TRBD2,TRBV2,-,CASSEGRTSVGGELFF,TGTGCCAGCAGTGAAGGGAGGACTAGCGTTGGCGGGGAGCTGTTTTTT
TRBJ1-2,TRBD1,TRBV5-4,-,CASSLQGFFGYTF,TGTGCCAGCAGCCTACAGGGGTTTTTTGGCTACACCTTC
TRBJ1-1,-,TRBV2,-,CASSVRGTTEAFF,TGTGCCAGCAGTGTCCGGGGTACGACTGAAGCTTTCTTT
TRBJ2-7,TRBD1,TRBV5-1,-,CASSAGPGQGNMYEQYF,TGCGCCAGCAGCGCAGGGCCGGGACAGGGGAATATGTACGAGCAGTACTTC
TRBJ2-2,TRBD2,TRBV10-3,-,CAISLAGVDTGELFF,TGTGCCATCAGTTTAGCGGGAGTAGACACCGGGGAGCTGTTTTTT
TRBJ2-5,-,TRBV10-2,-,CASGDGETQYF,TGCGCCAGCGGGGACGGAGAGACCCAGTACTTC
TRBJ1-3,TRBD1,TRBV5-4,once,CASSLKGGAGGNTIYF,TGTGCCAGCAGCTTGAAAGGGGGCGCAGGTGGAAACACCATATATTTT
TRBJ2-5,TRBD2,TRBV13,-,CASSGSGGAETQYF,TGTGCCAGCAGCGGTAGCGGGGGAGCGGAGACCCAGTACTTC
TRBJ2-7,-,TRBV6-1,once,CASRGQGSAYEQYF,TGTGCCAGCAGGGGACAAGGATCAGCGTACGAGCAGTACTTC
TRBJ2-7,-,TRBV21-1,-,CASSIGRGIYEQYF,TGTGCCAGCAGCATAGGTCGGGGTATCTACGAGCAGTACTTC
TRBJ2-7,-,TRBV7-9,-,CASSLDEVVAYEQYF,TGTGCCAGCAGCTTAGATGAGGTCGTGGCCTACGAGCAGTACTTC